Following are 4 T cell receptor beta chains from one sample sequenced in a study of T cell repertoires in cytomegalovirus infection. Each CDR3 protein gets one entry after TCRdb re-called the reads with MiXCR. Among about 360,000 distinct CDR3 sequences, around 18% were seen once, and the ten largest hold roughly 8.7%. Sequenced material: PBMCs. The receptors derive from a human donor in good health (CMV status not recorded). Some clones in this sample may be carry-over from other donors' samples.

The chain employs TRBV20-1 and TRBJ2-7, with unresolved D. The CDR3 runs to 15 residues. Germline lookup yields CDR1 DFQATT and CDR2 SNEGSKA (reference sequence). V was pared by 0 bases and J by 1 base, with 13 bases between. As DNA, the CDR3 is TGCAGTGCTAGAGAACGGTCTGGCGGTTCCTACGAGCAGTACTTC. Residues: CSARERSGGSYEQYF.

The sample holds many counts of this clonotype. The chain combines TRBV6-1 with TRBJ2-7, with D tentatively TRBD1 (6 bases). Germline CDR1 MNHNS, CDR2 SASEGT. This CDR3 region has 13 residues. Trimming shortened V by 5 bases and J by 2 bases, and 10 bases separated the two germline ends. CDR3 protein: CASSRTVAYEQYF. The DNA for the CDR3 is TGTGCCAGCAGTCGGACAGTGGCCTACGAGCAGTACTTC.

The chain carries TRBV4-1 and TRBJ2-7; TRBD2 matches 14 bases. This CDR3 comprises 15 residues. Germline V gene data show CDR1 as MGHRA and CDR2 as YSYEKL. The ends lost 5 bases at V and 4 bases at J; junction bases unmatched: 4. In DNA, the CDR3 is TGCGCCAGCAGCATGGGACTAGCGGGAGAATACGAGCAGTACTTC. Translating it yields CASSMGLAGEYEQYF.

V usage is TRBV6-6 and J usage is TRBJ2-1; TRBD2 is a possible D gene (6 bases). V was shortened by 2 bases and J by 9 bases, with 20 bases between the two germline ends. The CDR3 sequence is 16 residues long. The germline V gene encodes CDR1 MNHNY and CDR2 SVGAGI (reference sequence). This chain's CDR3 is CASSYDGGSGSGEQFF. The CDR3 coding sequence is TGTGCCAGCAGTTACGATGGAGGGAGTGGGTCCGGTGAGCAGTTCTTC.